Given below is one T cell receptor (beta chain) in context. Its specific antigen is unknown. The record has no base qualities; no much larger clone is one base away. The record originates from a study of OX40 agonist ivuxolimab in advanced cancers. With regard to the full study: Ivuxolimab was a fully human IgG2 agonistic monoclonal antibody targeting the costimulatory receptor OX40 (CD134). Intravenous ivuxolimab was administered to patients every 2 weeks at six dose levels: 0.01, 0.1, 0.3, 1.5, 3 and 10 mg/kg. Among the roughly 50 dose-escalation patients, 19 had hepatocellular carcinoma, roughly 15 melanoma, 9 renal cell carcinoma and 9 head and neck cancer. The monotherapy dose-escalation portion (N of about 50 patients) of the phase I ivuxolimab trial is reported in the paper. Patients were allowed to have had prior anti-PD-1, anti-PD-L1 or anti-CTLA-4 therapy, and around 40% of the dose-escalation patients had previously received checkpoint inhibitors. In the dose-escalation cohort, approximately 82% of patients were male, and the mean age was around 60 years, with a range of roughly 23 to 85. Peripheral TCRbeta sequencing was intended to test whether TCR sequence diversity was altered and clonal T-cell expansion was caused by ivuxolimab. Partial responses occurred in three dose-escalation patients, of whom one had hepatocellular carcinoma and two had cutaneous melanoma.

Genomic DNA was extracted from sorted cells for sequencing of the TCRbeta CDR3 region. The immunoSEQ Assay was used to sequence the TCRbeta CDR3 regions. TCRdb stores this immuneACCESS table with in-frame sequences only. Part of the clones is absent; in the studies checked, under half of the shortfall reflects unresolved V genes, and no reason is known for the rest. The sample includes 99,000 or so clones, with 90% to 95% observed a single time. The ten most abundant clones make up about 0.27% of the sample. Patients with a history of autoimmune disease or receiving systemic immunosuppression were excluded from the trial. Peripheral blood for TCR sequencing was collected from all dose cohorts at baseline, on cycle 4 day 1, and on cycle 7 day 1. The samples were taken from a phase I, first-in-human, multicenter, open-label dose-escalation trial of ivuxolimab. Adults with locally advanced or metastatic melanoma, renal cell carcinoma, hepatocellular carcinoma or head and neck squamous cell carcinoma were enrolled in the trial. Before TCR sequencing, CD4+ T cells and CD8+ T cells from peripheral blood were sorted into separate populations.

General findings and caveats noted by the study authors: In the 0.1-3.0 mg/kg groups, partial responders were among the patients with the lowest normalized peripheral clonal expansion, particularly in CD8+ T cells. At doses from 0.1 to 3.0 mg/kg, clonal expansion was seen in both CD4+ and CD8+ blood T cells between baseline and week 6. Low levels of normalized T-cell clonal expansion were also seen in some patients who did not respond. The antigen specificity of the peripheral T cells that underwent clonal expansion was not determined. On average, CD8+ T cells showed more expanded clones than CD4+ T cells after ivuxolimab.

The CDR3 holds 17 amino acids from the cysteine to the phenylalanine. Only the CDR3 part of the read is kept: 51 bases, read in frame from the first base. The germline V gene encodes CDR1 SGHDT and CDR2 YYEEEE. The junction carries 23 bases between V and J, which are trimmed by 3 bases and 4 bases respectively. Rearrangement joined TRBV5-6 to TRBJ2-7; TRBD1 is perhaps the D gene, given 5 matching bases. The receptor was isolated from an adult with an advanced solid tumor such as melanoma, head and neck, liver or kidney cancer. This specimen was CD4+ or CD8+ T cells sorted from blood, taken in a trial of the OX40 agonist ivuxolimab. The CDR3 is CASSSTVRVGNAYEQYF. The DNA is as follows: TGTGCCAGCAGCTCCACAGTCAGGGTGGGTAATGCGTACGAGCAGTACTTC.